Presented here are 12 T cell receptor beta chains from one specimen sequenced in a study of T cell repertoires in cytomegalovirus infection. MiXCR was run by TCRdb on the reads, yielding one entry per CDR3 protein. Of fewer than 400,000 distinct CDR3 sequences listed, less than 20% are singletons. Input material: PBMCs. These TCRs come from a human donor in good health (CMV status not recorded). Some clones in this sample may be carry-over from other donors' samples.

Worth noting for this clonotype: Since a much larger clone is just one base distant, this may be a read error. CDR3 sequence: CTSSWGRMNTEAFF. CDR3 nucleotide sequence: TGTACCAGCAGCTGGGGACGGATGAACACTGAAGCTTTCTTT. The rearrangement uses TRBV5-5 and TRBJ1-1; weak D call: TRBD1 (5 bases). This CDR3 is built from 14 residues. CDR1 is SGHKS, CDR2 YYEKEE, per germline (reference sequence).

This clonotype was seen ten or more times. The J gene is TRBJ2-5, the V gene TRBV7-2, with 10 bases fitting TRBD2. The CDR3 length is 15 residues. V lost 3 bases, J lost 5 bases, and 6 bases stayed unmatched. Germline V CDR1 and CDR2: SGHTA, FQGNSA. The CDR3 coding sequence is TGTGCCAGCAGCTTTAGCGGGGGGAGAGGGGAGACCCAGTACTTC. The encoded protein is CASSFSGGRGETQYF.

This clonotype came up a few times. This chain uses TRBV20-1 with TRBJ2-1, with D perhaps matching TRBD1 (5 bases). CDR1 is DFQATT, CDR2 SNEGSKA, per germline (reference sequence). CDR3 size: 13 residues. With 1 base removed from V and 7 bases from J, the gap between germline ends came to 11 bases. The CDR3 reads CSARVPGINEQFF. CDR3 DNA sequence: TGCAGTGCTAGAGTCCCAGGGATTAATGAGCAGTTCTTC.

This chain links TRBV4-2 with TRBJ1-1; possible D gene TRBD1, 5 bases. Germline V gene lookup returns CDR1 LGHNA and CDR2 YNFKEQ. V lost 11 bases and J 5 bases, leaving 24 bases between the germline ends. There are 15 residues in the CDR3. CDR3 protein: CASALGVEGGTEAFF. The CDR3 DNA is TGTGCCTCCGCCCTGGGGGTGGAGGGAGGTACTGAAGCTTTCTTT.

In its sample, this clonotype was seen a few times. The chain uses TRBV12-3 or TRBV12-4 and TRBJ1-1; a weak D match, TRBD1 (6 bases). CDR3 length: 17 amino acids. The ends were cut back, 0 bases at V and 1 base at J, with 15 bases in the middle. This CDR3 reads CASSLAYGWGQNTEAFF. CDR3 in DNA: TGTGCCAGCAGTTTAGCCTACGGTTGGGGACAGAACACTGAAGCTTTCTTT.

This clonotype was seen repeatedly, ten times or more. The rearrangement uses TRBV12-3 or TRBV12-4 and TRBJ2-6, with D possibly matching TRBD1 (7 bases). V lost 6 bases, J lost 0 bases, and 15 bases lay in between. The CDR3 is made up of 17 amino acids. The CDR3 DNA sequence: TGTGCCAGCAGCCGACAGGGACTTTCCTCTGGGGCCAACGTCCTGACTTTC. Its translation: CASSRQGLSSGANVLTF.

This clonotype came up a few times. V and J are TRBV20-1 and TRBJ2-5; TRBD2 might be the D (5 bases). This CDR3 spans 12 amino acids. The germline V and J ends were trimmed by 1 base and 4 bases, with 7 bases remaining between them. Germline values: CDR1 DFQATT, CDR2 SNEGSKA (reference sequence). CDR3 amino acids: CSARVSGETQYF. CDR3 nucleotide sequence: TGCAGTGCTAGAGTGAGCGGAGAGACCCAGTACTTC.

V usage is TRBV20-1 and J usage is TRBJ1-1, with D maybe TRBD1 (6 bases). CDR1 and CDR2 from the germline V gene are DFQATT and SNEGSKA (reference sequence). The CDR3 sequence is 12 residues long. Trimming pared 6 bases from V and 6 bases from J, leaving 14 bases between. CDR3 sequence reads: CSATEGGAEAFF. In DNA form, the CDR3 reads TGCAGTGCCACGGAAGGGGGGGCTGAAGCTTTCTTT.

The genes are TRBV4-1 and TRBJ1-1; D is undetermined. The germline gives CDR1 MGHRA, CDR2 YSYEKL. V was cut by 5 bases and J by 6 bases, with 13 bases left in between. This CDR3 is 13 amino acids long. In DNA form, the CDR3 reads TGCGCCAGCAGCGCAGGACTGGACTCTGAAGCTTTCTTT. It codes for CASSAGLDSEAFF.

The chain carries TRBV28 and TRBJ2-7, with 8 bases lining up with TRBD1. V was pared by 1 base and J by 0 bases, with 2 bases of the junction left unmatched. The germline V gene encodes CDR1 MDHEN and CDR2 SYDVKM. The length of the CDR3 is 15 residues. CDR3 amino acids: CASSLLGTGSYEQYF. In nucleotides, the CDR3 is TGTGCCAGCAGTTTATTAGGGACAGGCTCCTACGAGCAGTACTTC.

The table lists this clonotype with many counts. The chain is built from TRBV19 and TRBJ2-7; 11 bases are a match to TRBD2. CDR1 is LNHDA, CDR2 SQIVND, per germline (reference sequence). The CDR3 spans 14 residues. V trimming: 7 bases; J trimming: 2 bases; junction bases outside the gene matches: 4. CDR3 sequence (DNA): TGTGCCAGTACCGGGACTAGCGGTGCCTACGAGCAGTACTTC. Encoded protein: CASTGTSGAYEQYF.

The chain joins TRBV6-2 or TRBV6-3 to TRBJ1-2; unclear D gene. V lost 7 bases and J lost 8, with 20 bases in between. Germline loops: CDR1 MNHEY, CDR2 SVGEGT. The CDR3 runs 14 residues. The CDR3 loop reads CASKRMGFERGYTF. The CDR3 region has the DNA TGTGCCAGCAAAAGAATGGGGTTCGAGAGGGGCTACACCTTC.